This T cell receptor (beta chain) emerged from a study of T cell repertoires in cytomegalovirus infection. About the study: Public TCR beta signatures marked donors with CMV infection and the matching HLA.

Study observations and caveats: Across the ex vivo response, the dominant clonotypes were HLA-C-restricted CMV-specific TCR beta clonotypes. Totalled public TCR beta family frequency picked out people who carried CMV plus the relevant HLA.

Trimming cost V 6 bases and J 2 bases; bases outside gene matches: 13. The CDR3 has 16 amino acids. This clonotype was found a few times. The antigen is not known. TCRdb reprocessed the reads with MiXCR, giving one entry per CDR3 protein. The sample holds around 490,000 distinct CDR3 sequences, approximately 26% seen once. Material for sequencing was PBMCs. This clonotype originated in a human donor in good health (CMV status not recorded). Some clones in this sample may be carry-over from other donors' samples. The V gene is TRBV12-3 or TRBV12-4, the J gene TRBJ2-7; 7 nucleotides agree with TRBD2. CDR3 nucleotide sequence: TGTGCCAGCAGGTCTCCACGGGGGGTGAGAACCTACGAGCAGTACTTC. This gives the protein CASRSPRGVRTYEQYF.